This T cell receptor (beta chain) is from a study of T cell repertoires and Cas9 in healthy adults. About the research overall: Characterization of SpCas9-reactive CD4 and CD8 T cells covered multi-effector potency, cytotoxicity and lineage.

Trimming took off 5 bases at V and 6 bases at J, with 7 bases between the two ends. Germline lookup yields CDR1 MNHEY and CDR2 SVGAGI. The CDR3 consists of 11 residues. Broader study findings: In vitro, SpCas9-reactive Tregs were reported to curb effector T cell proliferation and function.

The table came from immunoSEQ multiplex PCR; TCRdb's copy has only in-frame clones and leaves some out. The sample includes about 20,000 clones, about 89% of them seen just once. The count of this clone is one. The antigen remains unidentified. The chain combines TRBV6-5 with TRBJ2-5; the D is unclear. Sequences were obtained from CD4+ effector T cells (CD127+, CD25-, CD137-, CD154-) from PBMCs; culture status not recorded. The source of this sequence is a human donor in good health. The CDR3 is CASSNGKTQYF. The DNA for the CDR3 is TGTGCCAGCAGTAACGGCAAGACCCAGTACTTC.